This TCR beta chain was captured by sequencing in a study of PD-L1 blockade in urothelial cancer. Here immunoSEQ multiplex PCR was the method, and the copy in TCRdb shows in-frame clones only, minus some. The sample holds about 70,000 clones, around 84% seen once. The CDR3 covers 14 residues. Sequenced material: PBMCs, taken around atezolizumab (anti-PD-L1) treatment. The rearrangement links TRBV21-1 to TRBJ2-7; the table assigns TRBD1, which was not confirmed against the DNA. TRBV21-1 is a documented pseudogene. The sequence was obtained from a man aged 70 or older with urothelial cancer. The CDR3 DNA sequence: TGTGCCAGCAGTACGACAGGGGGGTCCTACGAGCAGTACTTC. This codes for CASSTTGGSYEQYF.